Listed here are 24 T cell receptor beta chains from one sample, sequenced in a study of blood T cell repertoires in COVID-19. The assay was immunoSEQ multiplex PCR, and TCRdb's table has in-frame clones only and misses some. The data contain approximately 350,000 clones, roughly 90% of them seen just once; the ten biggest clones take up about 1.2%. Specimen: peripheral blood. The receptors stem from a man between 40 and 49 years old with acute or convalescent COVID-19.

The genes are TRBV15 and TRBJ2-7; D unresolved. The CDR3 sequence is 12 residues long. CDR1 LNHNV and CDR2 YYDKDF come from the germline V gene (reference sequence). Trimming removed 0 bases from V and 7 bases from J, with 7 bases in between. CDR3 sequence (DNA): TGTGCCACCAGCAGAGATCTCGGGGAGCAGTACTTC. This sequence encodes CATSRDLGEQYF.

The rearrangement uses TRBV19 and TRBJ2-1, with 7 nucleotides matching TRBD2. Germline V lookup: CDR1 LNHDA, CDR2 SQIVND (reference sequence). Trimming removed 10 bases from V and 10 bases from J; junction bases left unmatched: 13. The CDR3 runs to 13 residues. CDR3 amino acids: CATKNTRDYEQFF. CDR3 sequence (DNA): TGTGCCACCAAAAATACCCGGGACTACGAGCAGTTCTTC. Full variable domain (remainder filled in from reference TRBV19 and TRBJ2-1): DGGITQSPKYLFRKEGQNVTLSCEQNLNHDAMYWYRQDPGQGLRLIYYSQIVNDFQKGDIAEGYSVSREKKESFPLTVTSAQKNPTAFYLCATKNTRDYEQFFGPGTRLTVL.

The chain recombines TRBV7-3 with TRBJ1-5, with D possibly matching TRBD1 (5 bases). The germline V gene encodes CDR1 SGHTA and CDR2 FQGTGA. V gave up 5 bases and J gave up 3 bases, with 17 bases separating them. The CDR3 totals 16 residues. This chain's CDR3 is CASSPRGQEINQPQHF. The CDR3, as DNA: TGTGCCAGCAGCCCCCGAGGACAAGAGATCAATCAGCCCCAGCATTTT.

The chain has TRBV30 and TRBJ2-7; D perhaps matches TRBD2 (5 bases). Trimming cost V 5 bases and J 7 bases, with 9 bases left between them. Germline V lookup: CDR1 GTSNPN, CDR2 SVGIG (reference sequence). The CDR3 has 10 residues. The CDR3 reads CAWAGGEQYF. Written as DNA, the CDR3 is TGTGCCTGGGCCGGAGGTGAGCAGTACTTC.

Comments on this clone: Additional DNA sequences in this sample encode the identical CDR3. V gene TRBV10-3 combines with J gene TRBJ1-2; D perhaps matches TRBD1 (6 bases). The CDR3 extends over 11 amino acids. Per the germline V gene, CDR1 is ENHRY and CDR2 is SYGVKD. The V gene lost 6 bases and the J gene lost 8 bases, with 10 bases spanning the gap. Written as DNA, the CDR3 is TGTGCCATCAGCGAGACAGGAGGCTACACCTTC. As protein: CAISETGGYTF.

The chain joins TRBV27 to TRBJ2-7, with D possibly TRBD1 on 6 matching bases. The CDR3 extends over 13 amino acids. V lost 2 bases to trimming and J lost 8 bases, with 13 bases between them. In germline, CDR1 is MNHEY, CDR2 SMNVEV (reference sequence). CDR3 coding DNA: TGTGCCAGCAGTTTACCCACCACAGGGAAGCAGTACTTC. It is translated as CASSLPTTGKQYF.

The V call is TRBV3-1 (or the pseudogene TRBV3-2), the J call TRBJ1-5; D is perhaps TRBD1 (6 bases). The CDR3 length is 17 residues. Trimming took 1 base from V and 2 from J, leaving 15 bases between them. Germline CDR1 and CDR2: LGHDT and YNNKEL (reference sequence). DNA for the CDR3: TGTGCCAGCAGCCAAGGGAGGTCCGGGGGGCGCAATCAGCCCCAGCATTTT. Amino acid sequence: CASSQGRSGGRNQPQHF.

The count of this clone is one. CDR3 region: CASSLATGWVNTEAFF. CDR3 DNA sequence: TGTGCCAGCAGCTTGGCGACAGGCTGGGTGAACACTGAAGCTTTCTTT. V is TRBV5-6 and J is TRBJ1-1, with a possible D match to TRBD1 (6 bases). Germline V CDR1 and CDR2: SGHDT, YYEEEE. The CDR3 consists of 16 residues. The V end was cut by 0 bases, the J end by 0 bases, with 12 bases between.

CDR3 sequence reads: CASSLTPTNTEAFF. In DNA, the CDR3 is TGTGCCAGCAGCCTGACACCGACGAACACTGAAGCTTTCTTT. V is TRBV28 and J is TRBJ1-1; D not certain. V lost 6 bases and J lost 1, with 12 bases in between. Per germline, CDR1 MDHEN and CDR2 SYDVKM. The CDR3 runs 14 residues.

This clone was counted a single time. The chain is built from TRBV4-2 and TRBJ2-1; 8 nucleotides line up with TRBD2. Germline-derived CDR1 and CDR2 are LGHNA and YNFKEQ. The CDR3 runs 13 residues. Unmatched junction bases numbered 4, after V lost 4 bases and J lost 8 bases. The DNA of the CDR3 is TGTGCCAGCAGCCCTAGCGGGTACTATGAGCAGTTCTTC. As protein: CASSPSGYYEQFF.

This clone occurred many times. This rearrangement joins TRBV18 to TRBJ1-1; D perhaps matches TRBD1 (6 bases). CDR1 is KGHSH and CDR2 is LQKENI in the germline V gene. The CDR3 covers 14 residues. Trimming removed 3 bases at V and 5 bases at J, with 13 bases between. CDR3 in amino acids: CASSPGAEGTEAFF. CDR3 bases: TGTGCCAGCTCACCGGGGGCGGAAGGAACTGAAGCTTTCTTT.

The CDR3 coding sequence is TGTGCCAGCAGCCCAGGACAGGGGGGCTTGGGTGGCTACACCTTC. Its protein product is CASSPGQGGLGGYTF. The V call is TRBV5-4, the J call TRBJ1-2; TRBD1 aligns across 10 bases. The CDR3 loop spans 15 amino acids. CDR1 and CDR2 from the germline V gene are SGHNT and YYREEE (reference sequence). The V segment lost 4 bases and the J segment 7 bases; nucleotides outside the gene matches: 10.

This clone was found once. The chain is built from TRBV6-5 and TRBJ1-6; weak D call: TRBD1 (6 bases). The germline V gene has CDR1 MNHEY and CDR2 SVGAGI. The CDR3 is 15 residues long. Trimming took off 0 bases at V and 7 bases at J, with 10 bases between the two ends. The CDR3 region is CASSYSNRENSPLHF. Written as DNA, the CDR3 is TGTGCCAGCAGTTACTCGAACAGGGAAAATTCACCCCTCCACTTT.

The genes are TRBV28 and TRBJ1-2, with TRBD1 as a possible D gene (6 bases). CDR3 length: 17 amino acids. CDR1 is MDHEN, CDR2 SYDVKM, per germline. Trimming stripped 2 bases from V and 4 bases from J, with 20 bases between. CDR3 region: CASSLPQRQAFSYGYTF. For the CDR3, the DNA is TGTGCCAGCAGTTTACCTCAGAGACAGGCGTTCTCCTATGGCTACACCTTC.

The chain uses TRBV11-2 and TRBJ2-1; TRBD1 agrees at 8 bases. With 3 bases clipped from V and 9 bases from J, the junction kept 4 bases outside the gene matches. Germline CDR1 is SGHAT and CDR2 is FQNNGV. The CDR3 spans 13 residues. The CDR3 spells CASSLDRVSEQFF. CDR3 nucleotides: TGTGCCAGCAGCTTGGACAGGGTGAGTGAGCAGTTCTTC.

Here the CDR3 DNA reads TGTGCCAGCAGCTCCCACAGGGAAACAAGGGTCATGAACACTGAAGCTTTCTTT. This translates into CASSSHRETRVMNTEAFF. This chain uses TRBV11-2 with TRBJ1-1; possible D gene TRBD1, 6 bases. Per germline, CDR1 SGHAT and CDR2 FQNNGV. The CDR3 extends over 18 amino acids. The V end lost 4 bases, the J end lost 0 bases, and 21 bases lay between the germline ends.

To note about this clone: The junction does not match germline at one end; this may be a read error. The chain employs TRBV9 and TRBJ1-2; 7 bases match TRBD1. Looked up from germline, CDR1 is SGDLS and CDR2 is YYNGEE. The CDR3 sequence is 14 residues long. The CDR3 DNA reads TGTGCCAGCAGCGTAGATTTAGAGGACAGGTCGGTGTCTTTC. Translation gives CASSVDLEDRSVSF.

The chain is built from TRBV6-1 and TRBJ1-5; TRBD1 matches at 8 bases. CDR1 is MNHNS, CDR2 SASEGT, per germline. The CDR3 is 16 residues long. Unmatched junction bases numbered 9, after V lost 6 bases and J lost 2 bases. CDR3 in DNA: TGTGCCAGCAGAGAAACAGGGGGATCGGGCAATCAGCCCCAGCATTTT. Its protein product is CASRETGGSGNQPQHF.

There are a few counts of this clone. The chain couples TRBV2 to TRBJ2-2; the D gene is possibly TRBD1 (5 bases). V was shortened by 2 bases and J by 4 bases, with 8 bases between the two germline ends. The CDR3 consists of 14 residues. Looked up from germline, CDR1 is SNHLY and CDR2 is FYNNEI. The CDR3 DNA follows: TGTGCCAGCAGTGAATATAGGGGCACCGGGGAGCTGTTTTTT. Protein: CASSEYRGTGELFF.

The chain couples TRBV9 to TRBJ2-1; TRBD1 aligns across 8 bases. The V gene end was trimmed by 2 bases and the J gene end by 6 bases; junction bases not matched to a gene: 7. The CDR3 runs 15 residues. Germline CDR1 is SGDLS and CDR2 is YYNGEE. The CDR3 DNA reads TGTGCCAGCAGCGTCAATCAGGGGGCGGCCAATGAGCAGTTCTTC. Translating it yields CASSVNQGAANEQFF. The full variable domain, rest sourced from reference TRBV9 and TRBJ2-1, is DSGVTQTPKHLITATGQRVTLRCSPRSGDLSVYWYQQSLDQGLQFLIQYYNGEERAKGNILERFSAQQFPDLHSELNLSSLELGDSALYFCASSVNQGAANEQFFGPGTRLTVL.

The V call is TRBV4-1, the J call TRBJ1-2; 7 bases are a match to TRBD1. Germline V gives CDR1 MGHRA, CDR2 YSYEKL. With 0 bases clipped from V and 4 bases from J, the junction kept 14 bases outside the gene matches. The CDR3 has 18 residues. The CDR3 sequence: CASSQDTLRTGASYGYTF. CDR3 nucleotide sequence: TGCGCCAGCAGCCAAGATACCCTCCGGACAGGAGCTTCCTATGGCTACACCTTC.

The CDR3 DNA is TGCGCCAGCAGCGACTTCGGGGGGACGACTCACAATGAGCAGTTCTTC. This codes for CASSDFGGTTHNEQFF. V and J are TRBV5-1 and TRBJ2-1; 7 bases map to TRBD2. The trim removed 4 bases at V and 5 bases at J, leaving 12 bases unmatched. Per the germline V gene, CDR1 is SGHRS and CDR2 is YFSETQ. The CDR3 spans 16 residues.

The table lists this clone with a count of one. V is TRBV7-9 and J is TRBJ2-7, with 9 bases matching TRBD1. CDR3 length: 14 amino acids. The germline V gene has CDR1 SEHNR and CDR2 FQNEAQ (reference sequence). Trimming at V came to 6 bases and at J to 0 bases, leaving 3 bases not matched to a gene. The CDR3 loop reads CASSSQGASYEQYF. The CDR3 DNA sequence: TGTGCCAGCAGTTCACAGGGGGCCTCCTACGAGCAGTACTTC.

The rearrangement joins TRBV2 to TRBJ2-1; D is perhaps TRBD2 (6 bases). V gave up 7 bases and J gave up 0 bases, with 13 bases separating them. The CDR3 spans 15 residues. Germline-derived CDR1 and CDR2 are SNHLY and FYNNEI. Here the CDR3 DNA reads TGTGCCAGCATTGAGGGACTTCGCTCCTACAATGAGCAGTTCTTC. It specifies CASIEGLRSYNEQFF.